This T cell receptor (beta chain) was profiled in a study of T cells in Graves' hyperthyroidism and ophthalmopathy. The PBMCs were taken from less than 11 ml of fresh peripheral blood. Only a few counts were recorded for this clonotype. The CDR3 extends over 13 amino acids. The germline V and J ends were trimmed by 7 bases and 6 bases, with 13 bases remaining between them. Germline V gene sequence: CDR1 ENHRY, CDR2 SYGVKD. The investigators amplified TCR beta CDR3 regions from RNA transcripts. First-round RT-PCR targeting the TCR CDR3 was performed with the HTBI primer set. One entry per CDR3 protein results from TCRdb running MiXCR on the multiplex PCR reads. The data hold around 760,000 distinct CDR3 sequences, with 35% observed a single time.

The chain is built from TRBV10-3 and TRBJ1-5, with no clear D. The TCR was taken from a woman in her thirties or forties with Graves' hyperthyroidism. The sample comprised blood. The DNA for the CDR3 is TGTGCCATCAAAGCTGGGATATCTCAGCCCCAGCATTTT. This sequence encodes CAIKAGISQPQHF.